Listed below are T cell receptor beta chains from one sample, sequenced in a study of sequential checkpoint blockade in melanoma. Generated by immunoSEQ multiplex PCR, the TCRdb table keeps only in-frame clones and is missing some. The profile shows over 30,000 clones, 84% of them singletons. The input for sequencing was CD8+ T cells sorted from blood (inferred from file names), taken from a patient given nivolumab and ipilimumab in sequence. The receptors derive from a human donor with melanoma. Each CDR3 is given with its conserved first and last residue. D genes are given only for firm matches. Clone size appears in some rows only: once, few, many, or a class for an expanded clone.

J gene: TRBJ2-7; D gene: TRBD2; clone size: .; V gene: TRBV2; CDR3 protein: CASSRLGLAGVSYEQYF; CDR3 DNA: TGTGCCAGCAGTAGGCTAGGACTAGCGGGGGTGTCCTACGAGCAGTACTTC
J gene: TRBJ2-1; D gene: TRBD2; clone size: .; V gene: TRBV6-1; CDR3 protein: CASSAGTSGGEQFF; CDR3 DNA: TGTGCCAGCAGTGCCGGGACTAGCGGTGGGGAGCAGTTCTTC
J gene: TRBJ2-5; D gene: .; clone size: .; V gene: TRBV13; CDR3 protein: CASSSSGYQETQYF; CDR3 DNA: TGTGCCAGCAGCTCATCAGGCTACCAAGAGACCCAGTACTTC
J gene: TRBJ1-1; D gene: TRBD1; clone size: .; V gene: TRBV9; CDR3 protein: CASSSGQGGPMNTEAFF; CDR3 DNA: TGTGCCAGCAGCTCGGGACAGGGGGGCCCCATGAACACTGAAGCTTTCTTT
J gene: TRBJ2-1; D gene: .; clone size: .; V gene: TRBV2; CDR3 protein: CASSEARRGGANEQFF; CDR3 DNA: TGTGCCAGCAGTGAAGCGCGGAGGGGGGGTGCAAATGAGCAGTTCTTC
J gene: TRBJ2-7; D gene: .; clone size: .; V gene: TRBV9; CDR3 protein: CASSVEVGSYEQYF; CDR3 DNA: TGTGCCAGCAGCGTAGAAGTCGGCTCCTACGAGCAGTACTTC
J gene: TRBJ1-2; D gene: TRBD1; clone size: .; V gene: TRBV28; CDR3 protein: CASRPLGTGYGYTF; CDR3 DNA: TGTGCCAGCAGGCCACTTGGGACAGGGTATGGCTACACCTTC
J gene: TRBJ1-5; D gene: .; clone size: .; V gene: TRBV4-2; CDR3 protein: CASSQGTAYSQHF; CDR3 DNA: TGTGCCAGCAGCCAAGGGACAGCCTATTCCCAGCATTTT
J gene: TRBJ2-1; D gene: TRBD1; clone size: .; V gene: TRBV5-1; CDR3 protein: CASSTGQGNSYNEQFF; CDR3 DNA: TGCGCCAGCAGCACGGGACAGGGCAACTCCTACAATGAGCAGTTCTTC
J gene: TRBJ1-4; D gene: .; clone size: once; V gene: TRBV27; CDR3 protein: CASSFLLGGDEKLFF; CDR3 DNA: TGTGCCAGCAGTTTCCTCCTTGGGGGGGACGAAAAACTGTTTTTT
J gene: TRBJ1-2; D gene: TRBD1; clone size: .; V gene: TRBV9; CDR3 protein: CASSVVVGQGYGYTF; CDR3 DNA: TGTGCCAGCAGCGTAGTGGTCGGACAGGGTTATGGCTACACCTTC
J gene: TRBJ1-2; D gene: TRBD1; clone size: .; V gene: TRBV29-1; CDR3 protein: CSVEDWQGDGGYTF; CDR3 DNA: TGCAGCGTTGAAGATTGGCAGGGGGATGGTGGCTACACCTTC
J gene: TRBJ1-4; D gene: TRBD1; clone size: .; V gene: TRBV7-8; CDR3 protein: CASSRDRGQLFF; CDR3 DNA: TGTGCCAGCAGCCGCGACAGGGGGCAACTGTTTTTT
J gene: TRBJ2-7; D gene: .; clone size: .; V gene: TRBV7-3; CDR3 protein: CASSLTGGGGEQYF; CDR3 DNA: TGTGCCAGCAGCTTAACGGGGGGAGGCGGGGAGCAGTACTTC
J gene: TRBJ2-1; D gene: .; clone size: .; V gene: TRBV6-5; CDR3 protein: CASSYAQIYNEQFF; CDR3 DNA: TGTGCCAGCAGTTACGCACAGATATACAATGAGCAGTTCTTC
J gene: TRBJ1-1; D gene: .; clone size: .; V gene: TRBV2; CDR3 protein: CASSEVGGNTEAFF; CDR3 DNA: TGTGCCAGCAGTGAAGTAGGGGGTAACACTGAAGCTTTCTTT
J gene: TRBJ2-7; D gene: .; clone size: .; V gene: TRBV5-6; CDR3 protein: CASSLGQGNYEQYF; CDR3 DNA: TGTGCCAGCAGCTTGGGGCAGGGCAACTACGAGCAGTACTTC
J gene: TRBJ2-3; D gene: .; clone size: .; V gene: TRBV5-6; CDR3 protein: CASSLGPQSTDTQYF; CDR3 DNA: TGTGCCAGCAGCTTGGGGCCACAGAGCACAGATACGCAGTATTTT
J gene: TRBJ2-1; D gene: .; clone size: .; V gene: TRBV19; CDR3 protein: CASSIPAGDGEQFF; CDR3 DNA: TGTGCCAGTAGTATCCCCGCCGGAGATGGTGAGCAGTTCTTC
J gene: TRBJ2-7; D gene: .; clone size: .; V gene: TRBV11-2; CDR3 protein: CASSFYRVETYEQYF; CDR3 DNA: TGTGCCAGCAGCTTTTATCGGGTAGAGACCTACGAGCAGTACTTC
J gene: TRBJ2-1; D gene: TRBD2; clone size: once; V gene: TRBV7-3; CDR3 protein: CASSPRLAGGVDEQFF; CDR3 DNA: TGTGCCAGCAGCCCACGACTAGCGGGAGGGGTGGATGAGCAGTTCTTC
J gene: TRBJ2-7; D gene: .; clone size: .; V gene: TRBV13; CDR3 protein: CASSLEGDYEQYF; CDR3 DNA: TGTGCCAGCAGCCTCGAAGGGGACTACGAGCAGTACTTC
J gene: TRBJ1-4; D gene: TRBD1; clone size: few; V gene: TRBV10-3; CDR3 protein: CAISDTAGTVNEKLFF; CDR3 DNA: TGTGCCATCAGTGATACGGCCGGGACAGTCAATGAAAAACTGTTTTTT
J gene: TRBJ1-3; D gene: TRBD1; clone size: .; V gene: TRBV7-8; CDR3 protein: CASSLPRDRATGNTIYF; CDR3 DNA: TGTGCCAGCAGCTTACCCCGGGACAGGGCCACTGGAAACACCATATATTTT
J gene: TRBJ2-1; D gene: TRBD2; clone size: .; V gene: TRBV19; CDR3 protein: CASSIGTRGFDEQFF; CDR3 DNA: TGTGCCAGTAGTATCGGGACTAGGGGATTTGATGAGCAGTTCTTC
J gene: TRBJ2-7; D gene: TRBD1; clone size: .; V gene: TRBV6-5; CDR3 protein: CASSYGTGIPREQYF; CDR3 DNA: TGTGCCAGCAGTTACGGGACAGGGATCCCGCGGGAGCAGTACTTC
J gene: TRBJ2-5; D gene: TRBD2; clone size: .; V gene: TRBV5-1; CDR3 protein: CASSGGTSSRETQYF; CDR3 DNA: TGCGCCAGCAGCGGGGGGACTAGCAGTCGAGAGACCCAGTACTTC
J gene: TRBJ2-3; D gene: .; clone size: .; V gene: TRBV15; CDR3 protein: CATSRVDSDTQYF; CDR3 DNA: TGTGCCACCAGCAGAGTTGACTCAGATACGCAGTATTTT
J gene: TRBJ2-7; D gene: .; clone size: .; V gene: TRBV2; CDR3 protein: CASSEMGGPFYEQYF; CDR3 DNA: TGTGCCAGCAGTGAAATGGGGGGGCCGTTCTACGAGCAGTACTTC
J gene: TRBJ1-5; D gene: .; clone size: .; V gene: TRBV5-1; CDR3 protein: CASSLGEHNQPQHF; CDR3 DNA: TGCGCCAGCAGCTTGGGGGAGCACAATCAGCCCCAGCATTTT
J gene: TRBJ2-1; D gene: .; clone size: .; V gene: TRBV7-7; CDR3 protein: CASSSGGPYNEQFF; CDR3 DNA: TGTGCCAGCAGCTCCGGAGGGCCCTACAATGAGCAGTTCTTC
J gene: TRBJ1-1; D gene: .; clone size: .; V gene: TRBV10-3; CDR3 protein: CAIWGGTFNTEAFF; CDR3 DNA: TGTGCCATCTGGGGGGGCACTTTTAACACTGAAGCTTTCTTT
J gene: TRBJ2-7; D gene: .; clone size: .; V gene: TRBV11-2; CDR3 protein: CASSLGQNYEQYF; CDR3 DNA: TGTGCCAGCAGCTTAGGACAGAACTACGAGCAGTACTTC
J gene: TRBJ2-6; D gene: TRBD1; clone size: once; V gene: TRBV27; CDR3 protein: CASSWGQLNSGANVLTF; CDR3 DNA: TGTGCCAGCAGTTGGGGACAGCTGAACTCTGGGGCCAACGTCCTGACTTTC
J gene: TRBJ1-5; D gene: .; clone size: .; V gene: TRBV21-1; CDR3 protein: CASSLRDRGVKPQHF; CDR3 DNA: TGTGCCAGCAGCCTCCGGGACAGGGGGGTTAAGCCCCAGCATTTT
J gene: TRBJ2-7; D gene: TRBD1; clone size: .; V gene: TRBV29-1; CDR3 protein: CSVEGDRDQTYEQYF; CDR3 DNA: TGCAGCGTTGAAGGGGACAGGGACCAAACCTACGAGCAGTACTTC
J gene: TRBJ1-2; D gene: .; clone size: .; V gene: TRBV30; CDR3 protein: CACNRVLGYTF; CDR3 DNA: TGTGCCTGTAACAGGGTACTCGGCTACACCTTC
J gene: TRBJ2-3; D gene: TRBD2; clone size: .; V gene: TRBV4-2; CDR3 protein: CASSQELGGLAYNTDTQYF; CDR3 DNA: TGTGCCAGCAGCCAAGAATTAGGGGGACTAGCGTACAACACAGATACGCAGTATTTT
J gene: TRBJ1-2; D gene: .; clone size: .; V gene: TRBV9; CDR3 protein: CASSVAEGDDGYYGYTF; CDR3 DNA: TGTGCCAGCAGCGTAGCTGAGGGGGACGACGGGTACTATGGCTACACCTTC
J gene: TRBJ1-1; D gene: .; clone size: few; V gene: TRBV7-9; CDR3 protein: CASSFFAGVEAFF; CDR3 DNA: TGTGCCAGCAGCTTCTTTGCGGGGGTTGAAGCTTTCTTT
J gene: TRBJ1-6; D gene: .; clone size: .; V gene: TRBV5-8; CDR3 protein: CASSFRMDTHNSPLHF; CDR3 DNA: TGTGCCAGCAGCTTCCGTATGGACACTCATAATTCACCCCTCCACTTT
J gene: TRBJ1-1; D gene: .; clone size: once; V gene: TRBV7-6; CDR3 protein: CATQRGVGTEAFF; CDR3 DNA: TGTGCCACCCAACGGGGGGTTGGCACTGAAGCTTTCTTT
J gene: TRBJ1-1; D gene: TRBD1; clone size: once; V gene: TRBV28; CDR3 protein: CASSYYGTGVGGTEAFF; CDR3 DNA: TGTGCCAGCAGTTATTATGGGACAGGGGTTGGGGGCACTGAAGCTTTCTTT
J gene: TRBJ2-1; D gene: .; clone size: few; V gene: TRBV27; CDR3 protein: CASSLWGDSASNEQFF; CDR3 DNA: TGTGCCAGCAGTCTTTGGGGGGACAGTGCGAGTAATGAGCAGTTCTTC
J gene: TRBJ1-5; D gene: TRBD1; clone size: .; V gene: TRBV27; CDR3 protein: CASPWDRGQGDNQPQHF; CDR3 DNA: TGTGCCAGCCCCTGGGACAGGGGACAGGGTGACAATCAGCCCCAGCATTTT
J gene: TRBJ1-1; D gene: .; clone size: .; V gene: TRBV28; CDR3 protein: CASSLYSNTEAFF; CDR3 DNA: TGTGCCAGCAGTTTATACAGCAACACTGAAGCTTTCTTT
J gene: TRBJ2-7; D gene: TRBD2; clone size: .; V gene: TRBV7-6; CDR3 protein: CASSPSWGEGYEQYF; CDR3 DNA: TGTGCCAGCAGCCCTTCATGGGGGGAGGGGTACGAGCAGTACTTC